These 25 T cell receptor beta chains share one sample of origin, sequenced in a study of neurological immune-mediated disorders. TCRdb reprocessed the 5' RACE reads with MiXCR, giving one entry per CDR3 protein. The sample includes about 69,000 distinct CDR3 sequences, about 4.2% of them seen just once. The sample comprised PBMCs. These receptors were taken from a man aged 30-40 years with multiple sclerosis.

This clonotype was recorded at least ten times. The chain links TRBV6-5 to TRBJ1-5; 9 nucleotides agree with TRBD1. The CDR3 length is 13 residues. CDR1 MNHEY and CDR2 SVGAGI come from the germline V gene. J lost 7 bases, V lost 5 bases, and 3 bases had no gene match. The CDR3 sequence: CASSRTGVQPQHF. The DNA of the CDR3 is TGTGCCAGCAGTCGGACAGGGGTACAGCCCCAGCATTTT.

This clonotype was seen many times. The chain recombines TRBV9 with TRBJ2-2; D not certain. Trimming removed 1 base from V and 0 bases from J, with 10 bases in between. The CDR3 length is 16 residues. Germline V gene sequence: CDR1 SGDLS, CDR2 YYNGEE. The CDR3 loop is CASSVSPTANTGELFF. As DNA, the CDR3 is TGTGCCAGCAGCGTATCCCCTACCGCGAACACCGGGGAGCTGTTTTTT.

Comments on this clonotype: A much larger clone is a single base away; this may be a read error. V is TRBV10-3 and J is TRBJ1-1; D is ambiguous. The CDR3 has 14 amino acids. With 10 bases removed from V and 1 base from J, the gap between germline ends came to 16 bases. Germline CDR1 and CDR2: ENHRY and SYGVKD. The CDR3 DNA is TGTGCCACAAGATTCGGAAAGTCGAACACTGAAGCTTTCTTT. Residues: CATRFGKSNTEAFF.

This clonotype came up many times. The gene calls are TRBV20-1 and TRBJ2-7; D gene ambiguous. The CDR3 has 11 residues. Trimming took off 0 bases at V and 4 bases at J, with 4 bases between the two ends. From germline, CDR1 is DFQATT and CDR2 SNEGSKA (reference sequence). The CDR3 spells CSARDKYEQYF. The CDR3 DNA follows: TGCAGTGCTAGAGACAAATACGAGCAGTACTTC.

This clonotype was observed at least ten times. This sequence joins TRBV5-8 and TRBJ2-5; a weak D match, TRBD2 (6 bases). Trimming left V 2 bases short and J 5 bases short, with 13 bases between. The CDR3 has 14 residues. Germline CDR1 SGHTS, CDR2 YDEGEE. CDR3 residues: CASSFRVGGETQYF. The CDR3 DNA sequence: TGTGCCAGCAGCTTCCGGGTAGGAGGGGAGACCCAGTACTTC.

This clonotype was seen at least ten times. The gene calls are TRBV6-5 and TRBJ1-1, with D perhaps TRBD1 (5 bases). The germline gives CDR1 MNHEY, CDR2 SVGAGI. The V gene lost 4 bases and the J gene lost 1 base, with 7 bases spanning the gap. The CDR3 runs to 13 residues. DNA for the CDR3: TGTGCCAGCAGTTTGACAGCGAACACTGAAGCTTTCTTT. Translation gives CASSLTANTEAFF.

This clonotype was seen repeatedly, ten times or more. The chain is built from TRBV7-2 and TRBJ1-1; D gene uncertain. The V gene's germline CDR1 is SGHTA and CDR2 FQGNSA. The ends were cut back, 3 bases at V and 0 bases at J, with 8 bases in the middle. The CDR3 spans 14 residues. The CDR3 coding sequence is TGTGCCAGCAGCTTGATAAGGATGAACACTGAAGCTTTCTTT. Protein product: CASSLIRMNTEAFF.

This clonotype was recorded a few times. V gene TRBV20-1 combines with J gene TRBJ1-2; D is uncertain. The V and J ends lost 0 bases and 4 bases respectively, with 6 bases between them. CDR1 DFQATT and CDR2 SNEGSKA come from the germline V gene (reference sequence). The CDR3 spans 12 residues. CDR3 in amino acids: CSARDLSYGYTF. For the CDR3, the DNA is TGCAGTGCTAGAGATTTGTCCTATGGCTACACCTTC.

This clonotype was counted many times. The chain links TRBV5-1 to TRBJ2-6, with D perhaps matching TRBD1 (6 bases). V was clipped by 6 bases and J by 4 bases, with 17 bases between them. Per germline, CDR1 SGHRS and CDR2 YFSETQ. There are 16 residues in the CDR3. CDR3 DNA: TGCGCCAGCATCGATAACAGGGCGGCCGGGGCCAACGTCCTGACTTTC. Translating gives CASIDNRAAGANVLTF. Based on the CDR3 plus reference TRBV5-1 and TRBJ2-6, the full variable domain is KAGVTQTPRYLIKTRGQQVTLSCSPISGHRSVSWYQQTPGQGLQFLFEYFSETQRNKGNFPGRFSGRQFSNSRSEMNVSTLELGDSALYLCASIDNRAAGANVLTFGAGSRLTVL.

This clonotype was picked up many times. The genes are TRBV7-2 and TRBJ1-1; 8 bases match TRBD1. This CDR3 has 17 residues. Germline trimming cut 2 bases from V and 4 bases from J; bases unmatched to any gene: 12. The V gene's germline CDR1 is SGHTA and CDR2 FQGNSA. For the CDR3, the DNA is TGTGCCAGCAGCTTATTTGGCAGGGGGCGTACTGCCACTGAAGCTTTCTTT. Its translation is CASSLFGRGRTATEAFF.

In the case of this clonotype: This may be a read error: a much more frequent sequence differs by one nucleotide. This chain uses TRBV20-1 with TRBJ1-5; TRBD1 is a possible D gene (5 bases). Germline V gene data show CDR1 as DFQATT and CDR2 as SNEGSKA (reference sequence). The V gene lost 1 base and the J gene lost 12 bases, with 19 bases spanning the gap. The CDR3 runs to 14 residues. CDR3 region: CSARASATYGGQHF. The CDR3 DNA is TGCAGTGCTAGAGCTAGTGCAACCTATGGGGGCCAGCATTTT.

This clonotype occurred many times. The chain joins TRBV10-2 to TRBJ2-1; no clear D. The germline CDR1 and CDR2 sequences are WSHSY and SAAADI. The V end was cut by 6 bases, the J end by 2 bases, with 8 bases between. The CDR3 loop spans 13 amino acids. CDR3 residues: CASRNQAYNEQFF. Written as DNA, the CDR3 is TGCGCCAGCAGAAACCAAGCCTACAATGAGCAGTTCTTC.

This clonotype came up a few times. The chain employs TRBV20-1 and TRBJ2-1; D may correspond to TRBD1 or TRBD2 (6 bases each). Trimming pared 7 bases from V and 2 bases from J, leaving 12 bases between. Germline CDR1 reads DFQATT; CDR2 reads SNEGSKA (reference sequence). This CDR3 is built from 13 residues. CDR3 region: CSVGGQAYNEQFF. As DNA, the CDR3 is TGCAGTGTTGGGGGGCAGGCCTACAATGAGCAGTTCTTC.

This clonotype was counted many times. The chain is built from TRBV7-3 and TRBJ2-5; TRBD2 agrees at 8 bases. The ends lost 1 base at V and 1 base at J; junction bases unmatched: 5. CDR1 is SGHTA and CDR2 is FQGTGA in the germline V gene. The CDR3 runs to 16 residues. CDR3: CASSLKGLGSQETQYF. For the CDR3, the DNA is TGTGCCAGCAGCTTAAAGGGACTAGGGAGCCAAGAGACCCAGTACTTC.

This clonotype showed up many times. This chain links TRBV14 with TRBJ2-7, with D possibly matching TRBD2 (6 bases). The CDR3 consists of 15 residues. Looked up from germline, CDR1 is SGHDN and CDR2 is FVKESK. V lost 1 base to trimming and J lost 1 base, with 11 bases between them. The CDR3 spells CASSQVPGTSYEQYF. The DNA for the CDR3 is TGTGCCAGCAGCCAAGTTCCGGGGACTTCCTACGAGCAGTACTTC.

This clonotype was seen many times. The DNA of the CDR3 is TGCAGTCCCGTGCTGGGGTTCGAGCAGTACTTC. This encodes CSPVLGFEQYF. The chain links TRBV20-1 to TRBJ2-7; D is ambiguous. CDR3 length equals 11 residues. Germline V lookup: CDR1 DFQATT, CDR2 SNEGSKA (reference sequence). Trimming took 8 bases from V and 6 from J, leaving 14 bases between them.

This clonotype was seen at least ten times. The rearrangement links TRBV5-1 to TRBJ2-1, with 7 bases that match TRBD2. This CDR3 is 17 amino acids long. Germline-derived CDR1 and CDR2 are SGHRS and YFSETQ. V lost 7 bases, J lost 0 bases, and 13 bases stayed unmatched. The CDR3 region is CASGRSWSGASYNEQFF. The CDR3 DNA sequence: TGCGCCAGCGGCCGAAGTTGGAGCGGGGCCTCCTACAATGAGCAGTTCTTC.

This clonotype was picked up many times. The chain is built from TRBV29-1 and TRBJ2-3; 9 bases align to TRBD2. CDR3 length: 14 residues. Germline CDR1 SQVTM, CDR2 ANQGSEA. Trimming took 6 bases from V and 1 from J; bases not matched to a gene: 5. CDR3 residues: CSVTQRGGTDTQYF. The CDR3 DNA sequence: TGCAGCGTGACCCAGCGGGGGGGCACAGATACGCAGTATTTT.

This clonotype was seen repeatedly, ten times or more. This chain joins TRBV5-1 and TRBJ2-1, with D possibly TRBD1 on 6 matching bases. The germline V and J ends were trimmed by 0 bases and 9 bases, with 22 bases remaining between them. The germline V gene has CDR1 SGHRS and CDR2 YFSETQ. The CDR3 has 17 residues. The CDR3 protein is CASSLVQGYGFRGEQFF. In DNA form, the CDR3 reads TGCGCCAGCAGCTTGGTACAGGGTTACGGGTTTAGGGGTGAGCAGTTCTTC.

This clonotype showed up many times. The chain couples TRBV10-3 to TRBJ2-7; no reliable D call. This CDR3 comprises 18 residues. The germline V and J ends were trimmed by 0 bases and 1 base, with 19 bases remaining between them. The germline V gene encodes CDR1 ENHRY and CDR2 SYGVKD. The CDR3 coding sequence is TGTGCCATCAGTGAGTCAAGGTCGGCTTACCCCATATCCTACGAGCAGTACTTC. It yields the protein CAISESRSAYPISYEQYF.

This clonotype was seen repeatedly, ten times or more. The genes are TRBV20-1 and TRBJ1-2, with 7 bases aligning to TRBD1. This CDR3 contains 13 residues. V shed 4 bases and J 4 bases; nucleotides not matched to a gene: 6. CDR1 and CDR2 (germline): DFQATT, SNEGSKA (reference sequence). The DNA for the CDR3 is TGCAGTGCTACCACATCAGGGGGCTATGGCTACACCTTC. Amino acid sequence: CSATTSGGYGYTF.

This clonotype was observed at least ten times. The genes are TRBV4-1 and TRBJ2-3, with TRBD1 matching over 9 bases. The CDR3 length is 18 residues. Germline CDR1 and CDR2: MGHRA and YSYEKL. The ends lost 0 bases at V and 3 bases at J; junction bases unmatched: 10. The CDR3: CASSQDRPGQGITDTQYF. CDR3 sequence (DNA): TGCGCCAGCAGCCAAGACCGCCCGGGACAGGGAATTACAGATACGCAGTATTTT.

This clonotype came up many times. The chain uses TRBV4-1 and TRBJ2-7; 8 bases align to TRBD2. CDR1 and CDR2 from the germline V gene are MGHRA and YSYEKL. The CDR3 length is 16 residues. With 0 bases clipped from V and 2 bases from J, the junction kept 6 bases outside the gene matches. The CDR3 region is CASSQDDPAGAYEQYF. CDR3 in DNA: TGCGCCAGCAGCCAAGATGACCCAGCGGGGGCCTACGAGCAGTACTTC.

This clonotype has ten or more counts. The gene calls are TRBV7-2 and TRBJ1-1; no clear D gene. Germline-derived CDR1 and CDR2 are SGHTA and FQGNSA. CDR3 length: 14 residues. Trimming pared 0 bases from V and 7 bases from J, leaving 12 bases between. CDR3 nucleotides: TGTGCCAGCAGCTTAGCCAAGTCCCATAATGAAGCTTTCTTT. It specifies CASSLAKSHNEAFF.

This clonotype was recorded many times. CDR3 sequence: CSVDPSSTDTQYF. The CDR3 DNA reads as TGCAGCGTTGACCCTTCTAGCACAGATACGCAGTATTTT. V and J are TRBV29-1 and TRBJ2-3; D gene unclear. The CDR3 extends over 13 amino acids. From germline, CDR1 is SQVTM and CDR2 ANQGSEA. Deletions cut 3 bases from V and 0 bases from J, with 7 bases between.